The T cell receptor (beta chain) under discussion was sequenced for a study of blood T cells in healthy people across ages. Regarding the study as a whole: Investigators treated diversity estimates from one million T cells as underestimates.

The authors ran a second PCR of about 6 to 11 cycles using a sample-barcoded 5' primer and a J-beta primer mix. TCRdb reanalysed the 5' RACE reads using MiXCR and keeps one entry per CDR3 protein. The profile shows about 1 million distinct CDR3 sequences, approximately 26% of them singletons. A remark on this clonotype: Its cognate antigen is unknown.

The V end lost 5 bases, the J end lost 1 base, and 16 bases lay between the germline ends. From germline, CDR1 is ENHRY and CDR2 SYGVKD. The CDR3 runs to 16 residues. This same sample was also part of a study on T cells of mothers and their children. That work contributes: Samples were obtained from a few healthy Caucasian mothers and their six children.

The source material was blood. This chain uses TRBV10-3 with TRBJ2-3; D gene uncertain. This clonotype originated in a girl aged 2 to 9 in good health. CDR3 bases: TGTGCCATCAGTAGAGTAGCAGCTCTTGGCACAGATACGCAGTATTTT. Residues: CAISRVAALGTDTQYF.